These 12 T cell receptor beta chains were sequenced from one sample in a study of blood T cell repertoires in COVID-19 (dated by TCRdb to between 2020 and 2021). The library came from the immunoSEQ multiplex PCR assay. TCRdb carries this immuneACCESS record with in-frame sequences only. Its versions omit some clonotypes, under half of them owing to an unresolved V gene in the studies checked, with the rest unexplained. For this sample the table gives about 42,000 clones, of which about 85% were detected only once. More than 10% of the sample belongs to the ten largest clones. Material: peripheral blood. All receptors derive from a human donor in a cohort sampled during active COVID-19.

The chain recombines TRBV3-1 (or the pseudogene TRBV3-2) with TRBJ1-2, with D uncertain. From germline, CDR1 is LGHDT and CDR2 YNNKEL (reference sequence). The CDR3 extends over 13 amino acids. V shed 4 bases and J shed 5 bases, with 11 bases lying between them. CDR3 nucleotide sequence: TGTGCCAGCAGCCCCGGGGTCTTTTATGGCTACACCTTC. It is translated as CASSPGVFYGYTF.

The V call is TRBV11-2, the J call TRBJ2-7; possibly TRBD2 for D (5 bases). CDR3 size: 15 residues. Germline V gives CDR1 SGHAT, CDR2 FQNNGV. V was clipped by 2 bases and J by 3 bases, with 14 bases between them. Here the CDR3 DNA reads TGTGCCAGCAGCTTATCCGAGGGAAGGTTCTACGAGCAGTACTTC. This codes for CASSLSEGRFYEQYF.

The chain links TRBV29-1 to TRBJ2-7, with 10 bases lining up with TRBD2. Germline V lookup: CDR1 SQVTM, CDR2 ANQGSEA. After removal of 5 bases from V and 3 bases from J, the junction contained 4 bases not matched to a gene. This CDR3 region has 13 residues. The CDR3 coding sequence is TGCAGCGTTCTTGTAGCGGGGGGCTACGAGCAGTACTTC. Its protein is CSVLVAGGYEQYF.

V and J are TRBV3-1 (or the pseudogene TRBV3-2) and TRBJ1-1; TRBD1 matches at 7 bases. After removal of 6 bases from V and 4 bases from J, the junction contained 8 bases not matched to a gene. Per the germline V gene, CDR1 is LGHDT and CDR2 is YNNKEL (reference sequence). The length of the CDR3 is 14 residues. Here the CDR3 reads CASSLGQGGTEAFF. In DNA form, the CDR3 reads TGTGCCAGCAGTCTAGGTCAGGGGGGCACTGAAGCTTTCTTT.

The chain combines TRBV7-2 with TRBJ1-5; D possibly corresponds to TRBD1 (6 bases). Per the germline V gene, CDR1 is SGHTA and CDR2 is FQGNSA. This CDR3 spans 13 amino acids. Trimming pared 5 bases from V and 6 bases from J, leaving 11 bases between. CDR3 amino acids: CASSRGGRQPQHF. CDR3 in DNA: TGTGCCAGCAGCCGAGGGGGACGTCAGCCCCAGCATTTT.

The V gene is TRBV6-4, the J gene TRBJ1-1; 7 bases fit TRBD1. J was trimmed by 6 bases and V by 3 bases; bases with no gene match: 4. This CDR3 has 13 residues. CDR1 MRHNA and CDR2 SNTAGT come from the germline V gene. The CDR3 loop reads CASSEVTGAEAFF. In DNA form, the CDR3 reads TGTGCCAGCAGTGAAGTCACAGGGGCTGAAGCTTTCTTT.

The V call is TRBV11-2, the J call TRBJ2-6; possible D gene TRBD2, 5 bases. V lost 6 bases to trimming and J lost 1 base, with 13 bases between them. Looked up from germline, CDR1 is SGHAT and CDR2 is FQNNGV. The CDR3 has 16 residues. The CDR3 reads CASRSLRGSGANVLTF. The CDR3 DNA reads TGTGCCAGCAGGTCATTACGAGGGTCTGGGGCCAACGTCCTGACTTTC.

This clone was recorded a few times. This chain joins TRBV3-1 (or the pseudogene TRBV3-2) and TRBJ2-1; possible D gene TRBD2, 6 bases. The germline V and J ends were trimmed by 0 bases and 4 bases, with 10 bases remaining between them. The CDR3 has 15 amino acids. CDR1 is LGHDT, CDR2 YNNKEL, per germline (reference sequence). In DNA, the CDR3 is TGTGCCAGCAGCCAAGAGGCGGGGAGGTACAATGAGCAGTTCTTC. Its protein product is CASSQEAGRYNEQFF.

The chain combines TRBV14 with TRBJ2-7, with D hard to call. The CDR3 is 13 amino acids. Germline CDR1 is SGHDN and CDR2 is FVKESK. V was pared by 2 bases and J by 7 bases, with 12 bases between. CDR3 residues: CASSQLETTEQYF. CDR3 DNA sequence: TGTGCCAGCAGCCAACTTGAAACGACAGAGCAGTACTTC.

The V and J genes are TRBV14 and TRBJ1-6; D unclear. This CDR3 is 14 amino acids long. CDR1 is SGHDN, CDR2 FVKESK, per germline. The CDR3 sequence: CAAARHGYNSPLHF. CDR3 nucleotide sequence: TGTGCAGCAGCCAGACATGGCTATAATTCACCCCTCCACTTT.

V usage is TRBV9 and J usage is TRBJ1-2; the match to TRBD1 covers 9 bases. The V and J ends lost 3 bases and 2 bases, in that order; junction bases with no gene match: 2. The CDR3 is 14 amino acids. CDR1 is SGDLS and CDR2 is YYNGEE in the germline V gene. CDR3 in amino acids: CASSEGTGNYGYTF. In DNA, the CDR3 is TGTGCCAGCAGCGAGGGGACAGGGAACTATGGCTACACCTTC.

This clone has just a few counts. The CDR3 here is CASQAPGSDGSPLHF. The DNA for the CDR3 is TGCGCCAGCCAAGCCCCAGGGTCGGATGGGTCACCCCTCCACTTT. The chain couples TRBV4-1 to TRBJ1-6, with D possibly TRBD1 on 5 matching bases. CDR1 MGHRA and CDR2 YSYEKL come from the germline V gene. Trimming cost V 8 bases and J 10 bases, with 21 bases left between them. CDR3 length equals 15 residues.